A single T cell receptor beta chain is shown here with its context. The CDR3 has 14 amino acids. Germline V CDR1 and CDR2: MDHEN, SYDVKM. Losses at the gene ends were 6 bases for V and 5 bases for J; bases not matched to a gene: 7. This specimen comes from a study of cytomegalovirus exposure and HLA in healthy donors. PCR primers comprised 60 Vbeta and 13 Jbeta primers. Here immunoSEQ multiplex PCR was the method, and the copy in TCRdb shows in-frame clones only, minus some. The data hold under 200,000 clones, with 71% observed a single time. The TCR was taken from a young woman in good health and CMV-seronegative. V is TRBV28 and J is TRBJ2-1; TRBD2 matches 7 bases. What was sequenced was PBMCs. In nucleotides, the CDR3 is TGTGCCAGCAGATACAGCGGGATTCACAATGAGCAGTTCTTC. Its translation is CASRYSGIHNEQFF.